A selection of T cell receptor beta chains follows, all from one sample in a study of T cells in Graves' hyperthyroidism and ophthalmopathy. In TCRdb, the multiplex PCR reads were re-called with MiXCR into one record per CDR3 protein. The sample has roughly 570,000 distinct CDR3 sequences; 46% are singletons. The sequenced sample consisted of peripheral blood or thyroid tissue (not recorded which). The receptors stem from a woman between 18 and 29 years old with Graves' hyperthyroidism. Both conserved end residues are part of each CDR3. A D gene is named only where the DNA matches it firmly.

>-|TRBV6-4
CASSPRGPGTGNTEAFF
>-|TRBV19
CASSIDRDYNEQFF
>-|TRBV7-8
CASSLNTLGYTF
>-|TRBV4-2
CASSLQGGEQFF
>-|TRBV11-3
CASSLDYRVYGYTF
>-|TRBV20-1
CSALAGEEKLFF
>TRBD2|TRBV7-3
CASSPKRGPTGELFF
>-|TRBV6-1
CASSAIGSSNSPLHF
>-|TRBV7-9
CASSLQTFNVLTF
>-|TRBV12-3/TRBV12-4
CASRGDGFYGYTF
>-|TRBV19
CASSMTGGGNQPQHF
>-|TRBV27
CASSFRGTNEKLFF
>-|TRBV7-2
CASSFLGATNEAFF
>TRBD1|TRBV27
CASSSGQGATGTQYF
>-|TRBV18
CASSPERQGDYGYTF
>-|TRBV5-8
CASSLAGFGYTF
>-|TRBV12-3/TRBV12-4
CASSPGEGRVRSPLHF
>TRBD2|TRBV2
CASCGGRTPGEQYF
>TRBD2|TRBV12-3/TRBV12-4
CASSIRAGGIEQYF
>TRBD1|TRBV2
CASSDREGAPEAFF
>-|TRBV6-1
CASSAILETQYF
>-|TRBV30
CAWSVQGIEAFF
>-|TRBV12-3/TRBV12-4
CASSLAKFYEQYF
>TRBD1|TRBV11-2
CASRDQGAFNEQYF
>TRBD2|TRBV29-1
CSVEPSGTYQETQYF
>TRBD2|TRBV5-6
CASSPTTSGRAYEQYF
>-|TRBV19
CASSIDLVGEQYF
>-|TRBV2
CASGPTSYEQYF